The entry below describes one T cell receptor beta chain. The data were taken from a study of Ad26.COV2.S vaccination and SARS-CoV-2 variants. Whole-study context: The donor was enrolled in the Ad26.COV2.S arm of the COV1001 trial.

The treatment was: roughly 18 received Ad26.COV2.S at low or high dose, single or two shots; roughly 5 received placebo; per-sample allocation not given. Samples analyzed were those drawn on day 63 after the first vaccine or placebo injection. Repertoires were generated with immunoSEQ multiplex PCR, while TCRdb's copy carries only in-frame clones and drops some. Among 350,000 to 450,000 clones listed, 83% were seen once. The CDR3 length is 12 residues. The germline V gene has CDR1 SGHNT and CDR2 YENEEA. Trimming took 3 bases from V and 8 from J, leaving 7 bases between them. The gene calls are TRBV11-3 and TRBJ1-4; D is unresolved. The sequencing here drew on peripheral blood, taken in a trial of Ad26.COV2.S vaccine versus placebo. The clonotype was recovered from a person aged 18-65 years who received the Ad26.COV2.S COVID-19 vaccine or a placebo. The CDR3 reads CASSLGTEKLFF. For the CDR3, the DNA is TGTGCCAGCAGCTTGGGAACAGAAAAACTGTTTTTT.